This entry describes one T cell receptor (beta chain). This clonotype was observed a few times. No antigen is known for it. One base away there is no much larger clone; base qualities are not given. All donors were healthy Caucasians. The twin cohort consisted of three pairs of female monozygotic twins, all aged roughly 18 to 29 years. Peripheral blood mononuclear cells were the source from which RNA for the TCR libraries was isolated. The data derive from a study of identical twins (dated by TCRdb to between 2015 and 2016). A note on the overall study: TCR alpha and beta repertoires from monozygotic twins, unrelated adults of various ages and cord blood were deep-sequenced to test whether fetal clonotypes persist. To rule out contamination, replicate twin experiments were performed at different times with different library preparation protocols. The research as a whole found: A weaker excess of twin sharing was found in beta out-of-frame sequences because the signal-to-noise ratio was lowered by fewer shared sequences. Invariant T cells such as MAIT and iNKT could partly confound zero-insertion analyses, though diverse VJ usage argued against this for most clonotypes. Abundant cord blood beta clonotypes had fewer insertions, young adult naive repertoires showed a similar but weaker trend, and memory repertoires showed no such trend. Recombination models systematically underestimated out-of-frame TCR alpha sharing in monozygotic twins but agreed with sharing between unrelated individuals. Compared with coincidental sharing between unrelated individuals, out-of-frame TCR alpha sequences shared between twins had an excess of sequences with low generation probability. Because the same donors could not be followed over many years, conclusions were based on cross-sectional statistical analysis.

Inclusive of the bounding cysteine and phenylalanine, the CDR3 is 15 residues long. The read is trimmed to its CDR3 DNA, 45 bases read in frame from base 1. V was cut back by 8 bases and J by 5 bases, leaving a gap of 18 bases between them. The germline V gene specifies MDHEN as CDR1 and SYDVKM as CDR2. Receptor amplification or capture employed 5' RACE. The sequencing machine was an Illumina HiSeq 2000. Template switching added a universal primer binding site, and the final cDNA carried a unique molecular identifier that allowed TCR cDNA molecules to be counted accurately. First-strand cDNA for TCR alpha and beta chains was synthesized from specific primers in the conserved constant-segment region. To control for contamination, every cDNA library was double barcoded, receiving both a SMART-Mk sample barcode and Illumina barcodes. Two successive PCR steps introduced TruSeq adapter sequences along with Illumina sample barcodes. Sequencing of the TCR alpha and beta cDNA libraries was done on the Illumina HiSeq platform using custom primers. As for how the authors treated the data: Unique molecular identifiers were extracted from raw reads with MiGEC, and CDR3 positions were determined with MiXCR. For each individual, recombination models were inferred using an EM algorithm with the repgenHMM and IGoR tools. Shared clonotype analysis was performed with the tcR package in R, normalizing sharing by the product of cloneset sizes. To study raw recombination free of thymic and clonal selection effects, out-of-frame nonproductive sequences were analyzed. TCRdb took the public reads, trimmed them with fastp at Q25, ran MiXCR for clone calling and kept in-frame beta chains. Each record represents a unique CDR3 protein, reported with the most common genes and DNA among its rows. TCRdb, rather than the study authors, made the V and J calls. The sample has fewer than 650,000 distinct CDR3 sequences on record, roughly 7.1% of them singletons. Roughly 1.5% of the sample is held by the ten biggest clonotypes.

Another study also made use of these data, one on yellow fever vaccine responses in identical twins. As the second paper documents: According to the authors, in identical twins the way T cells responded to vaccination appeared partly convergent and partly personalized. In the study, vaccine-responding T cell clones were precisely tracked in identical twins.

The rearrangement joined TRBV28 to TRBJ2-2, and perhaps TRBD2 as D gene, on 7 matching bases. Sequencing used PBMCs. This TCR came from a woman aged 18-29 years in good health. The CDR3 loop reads CASREGGARTGELFF. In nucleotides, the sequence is TGTGCCAGCCGCGAGGGGGGGGCGAGAACCGGGGAGCTGTTTTTT.